This TCR beta chain is from a study of radiation and T cells in renal cell carcinoma. This clone has just a few counts. What it binds is not known. Produced via immunoSEQ multiplex PCR; TCRdb's table is partial and in-frame only. The table includes around 20,000 clones, about half detected once. V was cut by 1 base and J by 7 bases, with 10 bases left in between. Looked up from germline, CDR1 is MNHNY and CDR2 is SVGAGI (reference sequence). This CDR3 region has 13 residues. Treatment noted: 15 Gy SBRT to primary tumor, nephrectomy 4 weeks later. Study-level findings and limits: Top tumor clonotypes rose in blood 2 weeks post-radiation, then contracted.

Sequencing used tumor tissue, obtained from a patient whose treatment included radiotherapy and nephrectomy. The sequence was collected from a woman aged 45-60 years with renal cell carcinoma. This chain connects TRBV6-6 to TRBJ1-2; maybe TRBD1 (6 bases). CDR3 amino acids: CASSYYREGGYTF. For the CDR3, the DNA is TGTGCCAGCAGTTACTACAGGGAGGGTGGCTACACCTTC.